This T cell receptor beta chain is from a study of CXCR3-negative and CXCR3-positive naive CD8 T cells. TRB cDNA was prepared as libraries by UMI-labeled 5' RACE. TCRdb re-called the 5' RACE reads and catalogs CDR3 proteins one per entry, DNA excluded. The sample yields some 150,000 distinct CDR3 sequences, of which the top ten take up about 0.27%. Looked up from germline, CDR1 is SQVTM and CDR2 is ANQGSEA. The CDR3 covers 11 residues. A note on this clonotype: The target antigen is unknown.

The naive CD8+ gate required CD45RO-CCR7+CD27+CD95- phenotype. Study outcomes and limitations: CXCR3-expressing naive cells carried TRB CDR3s more hydrophobic than those of CXCR3-negative naive cells. Upon cryopreservation, CXCR3 expression partially decreased, and most assays used fresh PBMCs. Comparison of naive CXCR3-negative and CXCR3-positive cells revealed similar TRBV-TRBJ usage, while memory cells differed.

This sequence was found in a human donor in good health. Some clones in this sample may be carry-over from other donors' samples. This sequence joins TRBV29-1 and TRBJ2-4. The material sequenced was naive CXCR3+ CD8+ T cells from blood. Subset given: CD45RO-CCR7+CD27+CD95- naive CD8+ T cells expressing CXCR3 (TNR3+). The CDR3 here is CSVDVLNIQYF.